The 31 T cell receptor beta chains below all came from one sample that was sequenced in a study of cytomegalovirus exposure and HLA in healthy donors. Both 60 Vbeta primers and 13 Jbeta primers went into the PCR. Only in-frame clones appear in the TCRdb table, and some are missing; sequencing was by immunoSEQ multiplex PCR. The data hold 150,000 to 200,000 clones, with around three quarters observed a single time. Sequencing used PBMCs. The receptors originated from a woman aged 25-40 years in good health and CMV-seronegative.

The V gene is TRBV6-5, the J gene TRBJ2-6; a weak D match, TRBD1 (5 bases). The V end lost 2 bases, the J end lost 2 bases, and 7 bases lay between the germline ends. Germline lookup yields CDR1 MNHEY and CDR2 SVGAGI. This CDR3 is 15 amino acids long. CDR3 in amino acids: CASSYGAAGANVLTF. CDR3 nucleotides: TGTGCCAGCAGTTACGGGGCTGCTGGGGCCAACGTCCTGACTTTC.

This clone appeared a few times. This chain links TRBV15 with TRBJ2-7, with D possibly matching TRBD2 (5 bases). The CDR3 extends over 13 amino acids. The germline CDR1 and CDR2 sequences are LNHNV and YYDKDF (reference sequence). The V and J ends lost 2 bases and 2 bases respectively, with 7 bases between them. CDR3 protein: CATSRRGTYEQYF. The CDR3, as DNA: TGTGCCACCAGCAGACGAGGGACCTACGAGCAGTACTTC.

V is TRBV7-3 and J is TRBJ2-7, with TRBD1 matching 7 bases. The junction had 11 bases not matched to a gene; V was cut back by 5 bases and J by 1 base. Germline assignment: CDR1 SGHTA and CDR2 FQGTGA. The CDR3 sequence is 16 residues long. The CDR3 reads CASSLRTDRCSYEQYF. The CDR3 DNA reads TGTGCCAGCAGCCTTAGAACGGACAGGTGTTCCTACGAGCAGTACTTC.

The chain is built from TRBV9 and TRBJ1-6; 8 nucleotides align to TRBD1. This CDR3 has 16 residues. V shed 0 bases and J 10 bases; nucleotides not matched to a gene: 9. The germline V gene has CDR1 SGDLS and CDR2 YYNGEE. CDR3 coding DNA: TGTGCCAGCAGCGTAGGGACAGGGCCGCCTAACTCACCCCTCCACTTT. Residues: CASSVGTGPPNSPLHF.

This chain connects TRBV5-1 to TRBJ2-6; 7 bases line up with TRBD2. Per germline, CDR1 SGHRS and CDR2 YFSETQ. Trimming took 5 bases from V and 2 from J; bases not matched to a gene: 7. This CDR3 is 16 amino acids long. The CDR3 sequence: CASSSPAGAGANVLTF. In nucleotides, the CDR3 is TGCGCCAGCAGTTCCCCGGCGGGGGCTGGGGCCAACGTCCTGACTTTC.

CDR3 protein: CASSPQILTSGRTADTQYF. The CDR3 coding sequence is TGCGCCAGCAGCCCTCAAATCCTAACTAGCGGGAGAACTGCAGATACGCAGTATTTT. The rearrangement joins TRBV4-3 to TRBJ2-3; 11 bases are shared with TRBD2. Germline-derived CDR1 and CDR2 are LGHNA and YSLEER. The CDR3 is made up of 19 amino acids. The V segment lost 4 bases and the J segment 4 bases; nucleotides outside the gene matches: 16.

This sequence joins TRBV29-1 and TRBJ2-4, with 10 bases fitting TRBD1. CDR3 length: 16 amino acids. CDR1 SQVTM and CDR2 ANQGSEA come from the germline V gene. Losses at the gene ends were 6 bases for V and 3 bases for J; bases not matched to a gene: 11. DNA of the CDR3: TGCAGCGTGGCCGATTGGGACAGGGGTTTCAAAAACATTCAGTACTTC. Protein sequence: CSVADWDRGFKNIQYF. The whole variable domain, filled in from reference TRBV29-1 and TRBJ2-4, reads SAVISQKPSRDICQRGTSLTIQCQVDSQVTMMFWYRQQPGQSLTLIATANQGSEATYESGFVIDKFPISRPNLTFSTLTVSNMSPEDSSIYLCSVADWDRGFKNIQYFGAGTRLSVL.

This chain connects TRBV7-2 to TRBJ1-1, with D possibly matching TRBD1 (6 bases). This CDR3 has 15 residues. Germline V gene data show CDR1 as SGHTA and CDR2 as FQGNSA. Trimming cost V 2 bases and J 1 base, with 11 bases left between them. The CDR3 protein is CASSLQGHANTEAFF. CDR3 in DNA: TGTGCCAGCAGCTTACAGGGACACGCGAACACTGAAGCTTTCTTT.

The sample holds one count of this clone. The chain carries TRBV7-3 and TRBJ1-6; D is perhaps TRBD1 (6 bases). Germline CDR1 reads SGHTA; CDR2 reads FQGTGA. V lost 2 bases, J lost 5 bases, and 13 bases lay in between. The CDR3 covers 16 residues. CDR3 region: CASSLLPGHHNSPLHF. DNA for the CDR3: TGTGCCAGCAGCTTACTCCCGGGACACCATAATTCACCCCTCCACTTT.

V and J are TRBV6-5 and TRBJ2-3; D is unresolved. CDR1 and CDR2 (germline): MNHEY, SVGAGI. The CDR3 loop spans 13 amino acids. The germline V and J ends were trimmed by 5 bases and 1 base, with 7 bases remaining between them. In DNA, the CDR3 is TGTGCCAGCAGTCCCCGGGGCACAGATACGCAGTATTTT. Its protein product is CASSPRGTDTQYF.

The chain couples TRBV10-3 to TRBJ2-7; TRBD1 is a possible D gene (5 bases). Germline V gene lookup returns CDR1 ENHRY and CDR2 SYGVKD. V lost 8 bases and J lost 5, with 16 bases in between. The CDR3 sequence is 13 residues long. DNA of the CDR3: TGTGCCATCCGAGGAAGGGGCCCCAACGAGCAGTACTTC. This gives the protein CAIRGRGPNEQYF.

This chain links TRBV9 with TRBJ2-2; D remains unclear. This CDR3 spans 13 amino acids. V was trimmed by 3 bases and J by 4 bases, leaving 7 bases between them. Germline V gives CDR1 SGDLS, CDR2 YYNGEE. The CDR3 region is CASSGYITGELFF. In nucleotides, the CDR3 is TGTGCCAGCAGCGGGTACATCACCGGGGAGCTGTTTTTT.

This rearrangement joins TRBV28 to TRBJ1-2; D unclear. Trimming removed 5 bases from V and 4 bases from J, with 17 bases in between. CDR3 length equals 15 residues. Germline CDR1 is MDHEN and CDR2 is SYDVKM. The CDR3 loop is CASSLTPLPLYGYTF. As DNA, the CDR3 is TGTGCCAGCAGTCTCACTCCTCTCCCCCTCTATGGCTACACCTTC.

The table lists this clone with a few counts. The genes are TRBV5-1 and TRBJ1-2; D is possibly TRBD1 (6 bases). The CDR3 sequence is 12 residues long. The germline gives CDR1 SGHRS, CDR2 YFSETQ. Trimming removed 5 bases at V and 6 bases at J, with 11 bases between. The CDR3 reads CASSQGLDGYTF. The CDR3 bases are TGCGCCAGCAGTCAGGGGCTCGATGGCTACACCTTC.

V is TRBV25-1 and J is TRBJ2-1; the match to TRBD2 covers 7 bases. The CDR3 covers 17 residues. Germline V gene sequence: CDR1 MGHDK, CDR2 SYGVNS. V lost 4 bases to trimming and J lost 5 bases; unmatched junction nucleotides: 14. The CDR3: CASSVSSGGTAHNEQFF. Here the CDR3 DNA reads TGTGCCAGCAGTGTTTCCTCCGGGGGGACTGCCCACAATGAGCAGTTCTTC.

Notes on this clone: One end of the junction does not line up with germline, which may come from a read error. The V and J genes are TRBV7-9 and TRBJ1-1; weak D call: TRBD1 (5 bases). CDR3 length: 18 residues. CDR1 and CDR2 (germline): SEHNR, FQNEAQ (reference sequence). The CDR3 DNA is TGTTCCAGCAGCTCAAGCAGGGTATACAAGGGTATGAACACTGAAGCTTTCTTT. It encodes CSSSSSRVYKGMNTEAFF.

The chain has TRBV6-5 and TRBJ2-5, with 9 bases that match TRBD2. The CDR3 extends over 15 amino acids. After removal of 7 bases from V and 5 bases from J, the junction contained 11 bases not matched to a gene. From germline, CDR1 is MNHEY and CDR2 SVGAGI. The CDR3 bases are TGTGCCAGCACTGTGGGCGGGGGGGCCAGGGAGACCCAGTACTTC. Its translation is CASTVGGGARETQYF.

This clone was detected only a few times. The J gene is TRBJ1-2, the V gene TRBV28; the match to TRBD1 covers 9 bases. CDR1 and CDR2 from the germline V gene are MDHEN and SYDVKM. With 2 bases clipped from V and 2 bases from J, the junction kept 9 bases outside the gene matches. The CDR3 is 17 amino acids. The CDR3 DNA sequence: TGTGCCAGCAGTTTAAAGGACAGGGGAGAGGAAAACTATGGCTACACCTTC. This codes for CASSLKDRGEENYGYTF.

V and J are TRBV25-1 and TRBJ1-1; D might be TRBD1 (6 bases). The CDR3 runs to 16 residues. The germline CDR1 and CDR2 sequences are MGHDK and SYGVNS. V was pared by 5 bases and J by 0 bases, with 16 bases between. The CDR3 loop reads CASSLLADSMNTEAFF. CDR3 bases: TGTGCCAGCAGTCTTCTCGCGGACAGCATGAACACTGAAGCTTTCTTT.

The chain joins TRBV6-1 to TRBJ1-6; 8 nucleotides agree with TRBD1. J lost 8 bases, V lost 6 bases, and 0 bases had no gene match. Germline CDR1 is MNHNS and CDR2 is SASEGT. The CDR3 has 12 residues. The CDR3: CASRTGDSPLHF. The CDR3 DNA reads as TGTGCCAGCAGGACAGGGGATTCACCCCTCCACTTT.

Only one count was recorded for this clone. CDR3 sequence (DNA): TGTGCCAGCAGAGCCCTCGGGACAGATACGCAGTATTTT. Translated, it gives CASRALGTDTQYF. The chain links TRBV27 to TRBJ2-3; D call uncertain. This CDR3 region has 13 residues. V lost 6 bases and J 3 bases, leaving 10 bases between the germline ends. The germline V gene encodes CDR1 MNHEY and CDR2 SMNVEV (reference sequence).

Remarks on this clone: One end of the junction does not line up with germline, which may come from a read error. This sequence joins TRBV29-1 and TRBJ1-2; D ambiguous. Germline values: CDR1 SQVTM, CDR2 ANQGSEA. This CDR3 spans 12 amino acids. This CDR3 reads CSVVPEYYGYPF. Written as DNA, the CDR3 is TGCAGCGTTGTACCAGAATACTATGGCTACCCCTTC.

The rearrangement joins TRBV28 to TRBJ1-3; TRBD1 might be the D (6 bases). This CDR3 region has 16 residues. Trimming removed 5 bases from V and 6 bases from J, with 20 bases in between. Germline-derived CDR1 and CDR2 are MDHEN and SYDVKM. CDR3 sequence: CASSPIISGGENTIYF. The DNA for the CDR3 is TGTGCCAGCAGTCCAATTATCTCGGGGGGCGAAAACACCATATATTTT.

In its sample, this clone was seen a few times. This chain connects TRBV7-6 to TRBJ2-7, with 11 bases that match TRBD2. V lost 5 bases, J lost 0 bases, and 6 bases stayed unmatched. The CDR3 consists of 16 residues. Germline V lookup: CDR1 SGHVS, CDR2 FNYEAQ. The CDR3 loop is CASSALLAGDSYEQYF. The CDR3 bases are TGTGCCAGCAGCGCACTACTAGCGGGAGACTCCTACGAGCAGTACTTC.

The chain links TRBV5-1 to TRBJ2-7; D remains unclear. The V end was cut by 4 bases, the J end by 0 bases, with 8 bases between. Germline V gives CDR1 SGHRS, CDR2 YFSETQ. The CDR3 totals 13 residues. The DNA of the CDR3 is TGCGCCAGCAGCCCCCCCTCCTCCTACGAGCAGTACTTC. Translating it yields CASSPPSSYEQYF.

This sequence joins TRBV5-8 and TRBJ2-7, with unresolved D. Trimming pared 1 base from V and 3 bases from J, leaving 20 bases between. The germline V gene encodes CDR1 SGHTS and CDR2 YDEGEE. This CDR3 comprises 17 residues. CDR3 in amino acids: CASSLNPRRTIFYEQYF. The DNA of the CDR3 is TGTGCCAGCAGCTTGAACCCGCGGCGTACTATCTTCTACGAGCAGTACTTC.

The chain joins TRBV7-3 to TRBJ2-7; the D gene is possibly TRBD2 (6 bases). CDR1 and CDR2 (germline): SGHTA, FQGTGA. This CDR3 contains 14 residues. V was clipped by 2 bases and J by 7 bases, with 15 bases between them. CDR3 amino acids: CASSLAGSAHEQYF. The DNA of the CDR3 is TGTGCCAGCAGCTTAGCGGGATCCGCTCATGAGCAGTACTTC.

The chain employs TRBV10-3 and TRBJ2-2; D might be TRBD1 (5 bases). Trimming left V 2 bases short and J 1 base short, with 11 bases between. The CDR3 loop spans 16 amino acids. Germline V gene lookup returns CDR1 ENHRY and CDR2 SYGVKD. As DNA, the CDR3 is TGTGCCATCAGTGAGGCAGGGCTGGTGAACACCGGGGAGCTGTTTTTT. This encodes CAISEAGLVNTGELFF.

The chain links TRBV15 to TRBJ2-1, with D unresolved. The CDR3 consists of 13 residues. V lost 2 bases and J 9 bases, leaving 11 bases between the germline ends. CDR1 is LNHNV, CDR2 YYDKDF, per germline (reference sequence). The CDR3 here is CATSRLVEREQFF. The CDR3 DNA reads TGTGCCACCAGCAGACTGGTGGAGCGTGAGCAGTTCTTC. Variable domain in full (rest from reference TRBV15 and TRBJ2-1): DAMVIQNPRYQVTQFGKPVTLSCSQTLNHNVMYWYQQKSSQAPKLLFHYYDKDFNNEADTPDNFQSRRPNTSFCFLDIRSPGLGDTAMYLCATSRLVEREQFFGPGTRLTVL.

This sequence joins TRBV11-2 and TRBJ2-2, with TRBD1 identical over 11 bases. In germline, CDR1 is SGHAT, CDR2 FQNNGV. Losses at the gene ends were 6 bases for V and 5 bases for J; bases not matched to a gene: 5. The CDR3 extends over 15 amino acids. This CDR3 reads CASSPGQGGTGELFF. CDR3 DNA sequence: TGTGCCAGCAGTCCGGGACAGGGGGGAACCGGGGAGCTGTTTTTT.

The chain is built from TRBV14 and TRBJ2-7, with TRBD2 matching over 11 bases. This CDR3 has 17 amino acids. V lost 3 bases and J lost 1; bases outside the gene matches: 8. The germline CDR1 and CDR2 sequences are SGHDN and FVKESK. The CDR3 DNA is TGTGCCAGCAGCCAGGGTATAGCGGGAGGGCTGTCCTACGAGCAGTACTTC. Protein product: CASSQGIAGGLSYEQYF.